These T cell receptor beta chains were read from a single sample in a study of cytomegalovirus exposure and HLA in healthy donors. The assay was immunoSEQ multiplex PCR, and TCRdb's table has in-frame clones only and misses some. This sample has approximately 110,000 clones, with 74% found just once. Sequencing input: PBMCs. Every receptor here comes from a man between 50 and 59 years old in good health and CMV-seropositive. The CDR3 runs from the conserved cysteine through the conserved F or W. Each record gives: CDR3 protein, CDR3 DNA, V gene, CDR3 length, J gene, D gene, clone size. D genes are given only for firm matches. Size values are once, few and many counts, or a class for expanded clones, and some rows have none.

CASSRQGTGLFETQYF | TGTGCCAGTAGTAGACAGGGGACGGGATTATTCGAGACCCAGTACTTC | TRBV19 | 16 | TRBJ2-5 | TRBD1 | -
CASLPGQGAGANVLTF | TGTGCCAGCTTACCGGGACAGGGGGCTGGGGCCAACGTCCTGACTTTC | TRBV18 | 16 | TRBJ2-6 | TRBD1 | once
CASTPGLGHNEQFF | TGTGCCAGCACCCCGGGACTCGGGCACAATGAGCAGTTCTTC | TRBV2 | 14 | TRBJ2-1 | - | -
CASSPWWGRLSTDTQYF | TGTGCCAGCAGCCCCTGGTGGGGGCGGCTTAGCACAGATACGCAGTATTTT | TRBV5-4 | 17 | TRBJ2-3 | - | -
CASSSSTGGSGANVLTF | TGCGCCAGCAGCTCGTCAACAGGGGGCTCTGGGGCCAACGTCCTGACTTTC | TRBV5-1 | 17 | TRBJ2-6 | TRBD1 | -
CASTRGQLLNTEAFF | TGTGCCAGCACCCGAGGGCAGCTCCTGAACACTGAAGCTTTCTTT | TRBV6-6 | 15 | TRBJ1-1 | - | -
CACLPLADSSYNEQFF | TGTGCCTGCCTACCTCTAGCGGATAGCTCCTACAATGAGCAGTTCTTC | TRBV30 | 16 | TRBJ2-1 | TRBD2 | -
CASSYRSGGETQYF | TGTGCCAGCAGCTATAGAAGCGGGGGAGAGACCCAGTACTTC | TRBV7-2 | 14 | TRBJ2-5 | TRBD2 | -
CASSHTGEQFF | TGTGCCAGCAGCCATACGGGTGAGCAGTTCTTC | TRBV14 | 11 | TRBJ2-1 | - | -
CASSRITSGETQYF | TGTGCCAGCAGTCGTATCACTAGCGGGGAGACCCAGTACTTC | TRBV6-6 | 14 | TRBJ2-5 | TRBD2 | -
CASSEQGRASYNEQFF | TGTGCCAGCAGTGAGCAAGGGAGGGCTAGCTACAATGAGCAGTTCTTC | TRBV2 | 16 | TRBJ2-1 | TRBD2 | -
CASRVGGGVETQYF | TGTGCCAGCAGGGTGGGAGGTGGTGTAGAGACCCAGTACTTC | TRBV25-1 | 14 | TRBJ2-5 | - | -
CASSFPPGQGLRYAQYF | TGTGCCAGTAGTTTTCCCCCGGGACAGGGACTACGATACGCGCAGTATTTT | TRBV19 | 17 | TRBJ2-3 | TRBD1 | -